The 10 T cell receptor beta chains below come from one sample, sequenced in a study of shared clonotypes between healthy human individuals. Profiled with immunoSEQ multiplex PCR; TCRdb holds only in-frame clones, not every one. Of about 1,900,000 clones in the sample, approximately 95% were seen once. The naive CD8 subset, CD45RO-negative cells positively selected for CCR7, excluded terminally differentiated effector memory CD45RA+ cells. Input material: naive CD8+ T cells sorted from blood. The receptor source for this set is a man in his late teens or twenties in good health.

V and J are TRBV28 and TRBJ1-2, with 8 bases matching TRBD1. Germline values: CDR1 MDHEN, CDR2 SYDVKM. Trimming took 8 bases from V and 2 from J; bases not matched to a gene: 1. The CDR3 is made up of 12 amino acids. CDR3 DNA sequence: TGTGCCAGCGGACAGGGAAACTATGGCTACACCTTC. Amino acid sequence: CASGQGNYGYTF.

V is TRBV5-8 and J is TRBJ2-7; 9 bases are a match to TRBD1. CDR3 length: 16 residues. The V segment lost 4 bases and the J segment 1 base; nucleotides outside the gene matches: 9. The V gene's germline CDR1 is SGHTS and CDR2 YDEGEE. The CDR3 nucleotides are TGTGCCAGCAGCATAACAATGACAGGGGGATCCTACGAGCAGTACTTC. As protein: CASSITMTGGSYEQYF.

V usage is TRBV7-9 and J usage is TRBJ1-1, with unresolved D. Per germline, CDR1 SEHNR and CDR2 FQNEAQ (reference sequence). The CDR3 has 15 residues. The V end lost 1 base, the J end lost 3 bases, and 12 bases lay between the germline ends. The CDR3 bases are TGTGCCAGCAGCTTAGGTCTGGGCGCGGACACTGAAGCTTTCTTT. Amino acid sequence: CASSLGLGADTEAFF.

V and J are TRBV5-1 and TRBJ2-1, with D tentatively TRBD1 (7 bases). The length of the CDR3 is 15 residues. From germline, CDR1 is SGHRS and CDR2 YFSETQ. V lost 0 bases to trimming and J lost 4 bases, with 11 bases between them. This CDR3 is CASSLARGTYNEQFF. CDR3 bases: TGCGCCAGCAGCTTGGCCAGGGGGACTTACAATGAGCAGTTCTTC.

The chain combines TRBV12-2 with TRBJ2-2; the table's D gene call, TRBD1, was not cross checked with the DNA. TRBV12-2 is listed as a pseudogene. The length of the CDR3 is 18 residues. The CDR3 region is CASRSTYRDRVNTGELFF. CDR3 nucleotides: TGTGCAAGTCGCTCGACGTACCGGGACAGGGTGAACACCGGGGAGCTGTTTTTT.

This rearrangement joins TRBV6-1 to TRBJ1-2; D is perhaps TRBD1 (6 bases). The CDR3 is 13 amino acids. Germline V gene sequence: CDR1 MNHNS, CDR2 SASEGT. With 9 bases removed from V and 4 bases from J, the gap between germline ends came to 15 bases. The CDR3 protein is CASTDRIFYGYTF. The CDR3 DNA reads as TGTGCCAGTACAGACAGGATCTTCTATGGCTACACCTTC.

The J gene is TRBJ2-7, the V gene TRBV6-1; D gene ambiguous. Germline CDR1 is MNHNS and CDR2 is SASEGT. The CDR3 extends over 15 amino acids. V was shortened by 1 base and J by 3 bases, with 13 bases between the two germline ends. CDR3 bases: TGTGCCAGCAGTGAAGGCCCTGAGAAAGTCTACGAGCAGTACTTC. This gives the protein CASSEGPEKVYEQYF.

The chain links TRBV15 to TRBJ2-3; D is unresolved. Trimming shortened V by 3 bases and J by 2 bases, and 3 bases separated the two germline ends. The CDR3 spans 12 residues. The V gene's germline CDR1 is LNHNV and CDR2 YYDKDF (reference sequence). CDR3 region: CATSSHTDTQYF. For the CDR3, the DNA is TGTGCCACCAGCAGCCACACAGATACGCAGTATTTT.

This rearrangement joins TRBV6-1 to TRBJ1-1, with D hard to call. Germline V gene sequence: CDR1 MNHNS, CDR2 SASEGT. The CDR3 loop spans 16 amino acids. Trimming cost V 2 bases and J 2 bases, with 15 bases left between them. As DNA, the CDR3 is TGTGCCAGCAGTGAATGGCTAGGCAGGACCAACACTGAAGCTTTCTTT. Residues: CASSEWLGRTNTEAFF.

The chain links TRBV4-1 to TRBJ2-7; D call uncertain. The CDR3 extends over 15 amino acids. CDR1 is MGHRA, CDR2 YSYEKL, per germline. V dropped 3 bases and J dropped 2 bases, with 14 bases sitting between them. DNA for the CDR3: TGCGCCAGCAGCCACAAGCACCCAGAGGCCTACGAGCAGTACTTC. This gives the protein CASSHKHPEAYEQYF.